This T cell receptor (beta chain) was captured by sequencing in a study of cytomegalovirus exposure and HLA in healthy donors. General study results and limits: Follow-up analysis later connected one missense variant in DCLRE1C with trimming of TCR beta V- and J-genes.

The germline CDR1 and CDR2 sequences are MNHEY and SMNVEV (reference sequence). This CDR3 has 16 amino acids. The trim removed 5 bases at V and 11 bases at J, leaving 11 bases unmatched. A remark on this clone: Its antigen is unknown.

Primers for the PCR totalled 60 Vbeta and 13 Jbeta. Profiled with immunoSEQ multiplex PCR; TCRdb holds only in-frame clones, not every one. Found here are around 87,000 clones, about 85% of them singletons; the top ten hold roughly 1.1%. The receptor's source is a girl aged 2-15 years in good health and CMV-seropositive. The V call is TRBV27, the J call TRBJ2-1, with 14 bases aligning to TRBD2. The sample consisted of PBMCs. For the CDR3, the DNA is TGTGCCAGCAGTATGGGACTAGCGGGAGTCACGGGAAAGCAGTTCTTC. Its translation is CASSMGLAGVTGKQFF.